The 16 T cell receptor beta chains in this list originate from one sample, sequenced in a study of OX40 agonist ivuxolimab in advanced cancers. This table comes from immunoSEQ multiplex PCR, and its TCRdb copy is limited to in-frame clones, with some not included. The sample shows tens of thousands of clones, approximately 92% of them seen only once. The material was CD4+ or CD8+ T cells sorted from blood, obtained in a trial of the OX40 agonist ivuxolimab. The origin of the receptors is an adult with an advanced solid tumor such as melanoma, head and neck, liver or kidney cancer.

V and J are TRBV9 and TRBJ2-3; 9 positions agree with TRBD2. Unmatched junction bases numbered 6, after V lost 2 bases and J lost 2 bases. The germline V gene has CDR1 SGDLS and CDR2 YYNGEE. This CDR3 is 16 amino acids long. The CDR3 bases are TGTGCCAGCAGCGTCATGGCGGGGGGGCTCACAGATACGCAGTATTTT. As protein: CASSVMAGGLTDTQYF.

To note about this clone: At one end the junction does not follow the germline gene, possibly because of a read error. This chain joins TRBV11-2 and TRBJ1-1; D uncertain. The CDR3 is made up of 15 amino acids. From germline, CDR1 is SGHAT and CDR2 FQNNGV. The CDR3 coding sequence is TGTGCCAGCAGCATAGATAATGTTGCGAACACTGAAGCTTTCTTT. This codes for CASSIDNVANTEAFF.

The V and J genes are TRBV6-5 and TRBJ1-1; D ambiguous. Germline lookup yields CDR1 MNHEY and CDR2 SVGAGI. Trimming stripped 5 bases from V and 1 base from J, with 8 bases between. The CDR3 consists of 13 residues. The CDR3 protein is CASSPVGNTEAFF. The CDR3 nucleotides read TGTGCCAGCAGTCCAGTAGGGAACACTGAAGCTTTCTTT.

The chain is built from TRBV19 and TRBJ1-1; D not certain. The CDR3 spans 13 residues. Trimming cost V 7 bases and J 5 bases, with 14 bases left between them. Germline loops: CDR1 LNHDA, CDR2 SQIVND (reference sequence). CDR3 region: CASTHGLGTEAFF. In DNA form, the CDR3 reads TGTGCCAGTACCCACGGCTTGGGGACTGAAGCTTTCTTT.

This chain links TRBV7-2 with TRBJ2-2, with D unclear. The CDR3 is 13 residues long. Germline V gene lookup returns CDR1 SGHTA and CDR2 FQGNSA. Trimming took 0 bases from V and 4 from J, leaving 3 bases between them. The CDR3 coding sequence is TGTGCCAGCAGCTTAGCGTCCACCGGGGAGCTGTTTTTT. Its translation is CASSLASTGELFF.

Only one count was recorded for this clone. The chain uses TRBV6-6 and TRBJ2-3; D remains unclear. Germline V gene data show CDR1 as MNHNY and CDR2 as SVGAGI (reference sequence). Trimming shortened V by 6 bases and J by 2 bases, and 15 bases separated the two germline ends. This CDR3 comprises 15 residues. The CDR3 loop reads CASRKANRATDTQYF. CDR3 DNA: TGTGCCAGCAGGAAGGCAAACAGAGCCACAGATACGCAGTATTTT.

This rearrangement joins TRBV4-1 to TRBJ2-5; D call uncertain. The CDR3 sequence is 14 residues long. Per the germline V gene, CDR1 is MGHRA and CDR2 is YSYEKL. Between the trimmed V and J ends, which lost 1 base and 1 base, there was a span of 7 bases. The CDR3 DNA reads TGCGCCAGCAGCCAAGGGCCTAGCCAAGAGACCCAGTACTTC. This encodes CASSQGPSQETQYF.

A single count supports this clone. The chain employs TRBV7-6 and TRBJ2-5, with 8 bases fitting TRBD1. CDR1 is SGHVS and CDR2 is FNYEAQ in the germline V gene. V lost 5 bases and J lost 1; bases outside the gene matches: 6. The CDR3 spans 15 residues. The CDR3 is CASSMDRVGQETQYF. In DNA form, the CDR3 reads TGTGCCAGCAGCATGGACAGGGTCGGCCAAGAGACCCAGTACTTC. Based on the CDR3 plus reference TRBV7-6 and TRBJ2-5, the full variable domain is GAGVSQSPRYKVTKRGQDVALRCDPISGHVSLYWYRQALGQGPEFLTYFNYEAQQDKSGLPNDRFSAERPEGSISTLTIQRTEQRDSAMYRCASSMDRVGQETQYFGPGTRLLVL.

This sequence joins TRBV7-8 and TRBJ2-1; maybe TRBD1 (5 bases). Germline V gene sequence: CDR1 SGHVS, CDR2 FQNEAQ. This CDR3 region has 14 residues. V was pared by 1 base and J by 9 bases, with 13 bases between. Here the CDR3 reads CASSLVVQGGEQFF. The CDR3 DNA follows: TGTGCCAGCAGCTTAGTCGTCCAGGGCGGTGAGCAGTTCTTC.

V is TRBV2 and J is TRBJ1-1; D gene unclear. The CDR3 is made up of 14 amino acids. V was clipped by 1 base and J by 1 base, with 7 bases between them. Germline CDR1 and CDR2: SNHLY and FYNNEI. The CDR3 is CASSEGPWNTEAFF. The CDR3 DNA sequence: TGTGCCAGCAGTGAAGGGCCGTGGAACACTGAAGCTTTCTTT. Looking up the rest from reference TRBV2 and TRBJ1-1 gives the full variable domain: EPEVTQTPSHQVTQMGQEVILRCVPISNHLYFYWYRQILGQKVEFLVSFYNNEISEKSEIFDDQFSVERPDGSNFTLKIRSTKLEDSAMYFCASSEGPWNTEAFFGQGTRLTVV.

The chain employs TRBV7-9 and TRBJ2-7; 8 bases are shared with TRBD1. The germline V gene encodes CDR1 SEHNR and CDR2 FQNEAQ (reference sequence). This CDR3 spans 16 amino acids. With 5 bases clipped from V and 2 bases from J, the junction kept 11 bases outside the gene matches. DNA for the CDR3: TGTGCCAGCAGCCGCCCTATGGACAGGGCTACCTACGAGCAGTACTTC. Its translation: CASSRPMDRATYEQYF.

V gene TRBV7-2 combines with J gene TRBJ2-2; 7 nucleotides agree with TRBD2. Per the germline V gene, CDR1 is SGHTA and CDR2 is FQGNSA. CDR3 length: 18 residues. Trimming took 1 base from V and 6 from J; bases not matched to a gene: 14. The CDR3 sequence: CASSLVSPGGTEAGELFF. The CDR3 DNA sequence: TGTGCCAGCAGCTTAGTAAGCCCCGGGGGGACCGAGGCCGGGGAGCTGTTTTTT.

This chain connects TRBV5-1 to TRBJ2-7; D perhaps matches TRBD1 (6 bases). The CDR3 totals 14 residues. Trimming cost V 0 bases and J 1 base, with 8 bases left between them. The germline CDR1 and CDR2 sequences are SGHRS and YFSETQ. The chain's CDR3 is CASSLEGTSYEQYF. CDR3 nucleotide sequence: TGCGCCAGCAGCTTGGAAGGGACATCCTACGAGCAGTACTTC.

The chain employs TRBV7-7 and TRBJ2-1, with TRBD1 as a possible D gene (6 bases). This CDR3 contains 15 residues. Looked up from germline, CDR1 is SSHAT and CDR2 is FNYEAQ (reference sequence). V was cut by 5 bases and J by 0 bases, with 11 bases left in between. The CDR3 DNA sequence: TGTGCCAGCAGCCCCGACAGGAGCTCCTACAATGAGCAGTTCTTC. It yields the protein CASSPDRSSYNEQFF.

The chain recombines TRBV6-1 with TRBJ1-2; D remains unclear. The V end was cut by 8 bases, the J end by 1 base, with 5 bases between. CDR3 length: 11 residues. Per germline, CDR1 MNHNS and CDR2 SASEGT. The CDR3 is CASHLNYGYTF. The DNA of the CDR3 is TGTGCCAGCCACCTTAACTATGGCTACACCTTC.

Here the CDR3 reads CASSPLRGTGIAYEQYF. The CDR3 region has the DNA TGTGCCAGCAGCCCACTAAGGGGGACAGGGATCGCCTACGAGCAGTACTTC. The V call is TRBV14, the J call TRBJ2-7; 9 bases are a match to TRBD1. CDR1 and CDR2 from the germline V gene are SGHDN and FVKESK. V shed 4 bases, J shed 2 bases, and the junction held 12 bases outside the gene matches. This CDR3 is 17 amino acids long.